This T cell receptor (beta chain) was retrieved from a study of T cell repertoires in cytomegalovirus infection (dated by TCRdb to about 2019). Regarding the study in general: Recently identified HLA-C-restricted CMV epitopes, whose presentation resists viral immunomodulation, were targeted by peptide stimulations together with well-studied HLA-B-restricted epitopes. The HLA type of each donor mattered for the analysis, because public TCR beta signatures pointed to carriage of CMV infection along with the matching HLA type. Paper-wide results and their limitations: The ex vivo response was dominated by HLA-C-restricted CMV-specific TCR beta clonotypes, which also provided the single most frequent clonotype in two of eight donors. Cumulative frequency of public TCR beta family members discriminated carriers of CMV infection plus the relevant HLA type in this cohort and an independent approximately 370-donor cohort.

In the paper's terms, the treatment or condition label means: in vitro stimulation with specific CMV peptide epitopes to enrich CMV-specific T cells. This clonotype has a count of ten or more. The target of this receptor is not known. It has no much larger one-base neighbor in the sample; base qualities were not kept. TCRdb names Illumina HiSeq 1500 as the instrument used. The public sequencing data were trimmed at Q25 with fastp and processed into clonotypes with MiXCR by TCRdb, which kept only in-frame beta chains. Records with the same CDR3 protein are collapsed into one entry carrying the most frequent genes and DNA. Within this sample are over 100,000 distinct CDR3 sequences, with 25% to 30% of them counted one time only. 80% to 90% of the sample goes to the ten largest clones. Reading from cysteine to phenylalanine, the CDR3 counts 16 amino acids. Of all the DNA, just the CDR3 is kept, 48 bases in frame from base 1. V is shortened by 0 bases, J by 3 bases, and the region joining them spans 14 bases. As encoded in the germline V gene, CDR1 is MGHRA while CDR2 is YSYEKL.

Sequenced material: CD8+ T cells from cultured PBMCs, taken from culture after CMV antigen stimulation. The chain links TRBV4-1 with TRBJ1-2; TRBD1 is perhaps the D gene, given 6 matching bases. This sequence was found in a human donor in good health (CMV status not recorded). Some clones in this sample may be carry-over from other donors' samples. The CDR3 protein: CASSQDRAGVYYGYTF. The nucleotide sequence reads TGCGCCAGCAGCCAAGATAGAGCAGGGGTCTACTATGGCTACACCTTC.